These 13 T cell receptor beta chains came from one sample sequenced in a study of OX40 agonist ivuxolimab in advanced cancers. Sequencing was performed with immunoSEQ multiplex PCR; in TCRdb, only in-frame clones are kept and a portion is missing. Of approximately 12,000 clones listed, 90% were seen once; the top ten hold about 70%. Sample: CD4+ or CD8+ T cells sorted from blood, taken in a trial of the OX40 agonist ivuxolimab. The origin of the receptors is an adult with an advanced solid tumor such as melanoma, head and neck, liver or kidney cancer.

The chain joins TRBV9 to TRBJ2-3, with D unclear. Germline CDR1 reads SGDLS; CDR2 reads YYNGEE. Trimming cost V 4 bases and J 0 bases, with 9 bases left between them. This CDR3 is built from 14 residues. Written as DNA, the CDR3 is TGTGCCAGCAGCCCACGTGGGAGCACAGATACGCAGTATTTT. It yields the protein CASSPRGSTDTQYF.

The V and J genes are TRBV5-6 and TRBJ2-5; D remains ambiguous. CDR3 size: 14 residues. Germline V CDR1 and CDR2: SGHDT, YYEEEE. V lost 2 bases and J 7 bases, leaving 15 bases between the germline ends. For the CDR3, the DNA is TGTGCCAGCAGCTTCTCTAGTACCCCAAGGACCCAGTACTTC. This encodes CASSFSSTPRTQYF.

CDR3 amino acids: CASSSGRAGVGSEQYF. As DNA, the CDR3 is TGTGCCAGCAGCTCTGGGAGGGCGGGAGTTGGTTCCGAGCAGTACTTC. The chain carries TRBV7-6 and TRBJ2-7; 7 bases map to TRBD2. Germline CDR1 is SGHVS and CDR2 is FNYEAQ. V was clipped by 4 bases and J by 6 bases; unmatched bases: 15. The CDR3 consists of 16 residues.

This rearrangement joins TRBV7-9 to TRBJ1-2; D uncertain. The CDR3 consists of 13 residues. Germline loops: CDR1 SEHNR, CDR2 FQNEAQ (reference sequence). V shed 1 base and J shed 4 bases, with 7 bases lying between them. The CDR3 reads CASSLGAAYGYTF. The CDR3 coding sequence is TGTGCCAGCAGCTTAGGGGCAGCCTATGGCTACACCTTC.

The rearrangement links TRBV9 to TRBJ2-3; TRBD1 matches 10 bases. Germline V gene lookup returns CDR1 SGDLS and CDR2 YYNGEE. The CDR3 covers 15 residues. The junction had 3 bases not matched to a gene; V was cut back by 2 bases and J by 3 bases. CDR3 sequence: CASSVGTGETDTQYF. The CDR3 DNA is TGTGCCAGCAGCGTCGGGACAGGGGAGACAGATACGCAGTATTTT.

V and J are TRBV19 and TRBJ2-7; unclear D gene. V lost 3 bases and J lost 3, with 9 bases in between. From germline, CDR1 is LNHDA and CDR2 SQIVND (reference sequence). This CDR3 is built from 13 residues. The chain's CDR3 is CASSMVGDYEQYF. The CDR3 DNA sequence: TGTGCCAGTAGTATGGTAGGAGACTACGAGCAGTACTTC.

The chain employs TRBV6-1 and TRBJ2-7; D may be TRBD1 (6 bases). The CDR3 is 14 amino acids. Germline V gives CDR1 MNHNS, CDR2 SASEGT. Between the trimmed V and J ends, which lost 4 bases and 5 bases, there was a span of 15 bases. The CDR3 coding sequence is TGTGCCAGCAGTGGTGGGCAGGGGTTCAACGAGCAGTACTTC. Protein: CASSGGQGFNEQYF.

The chain combines TRBV2 with TRBJ2-1, with D possibly matching TRBD2 (7 bases). Trimming removed 4 bases from V and 3 bases from J, with 19 bases in between. Germline CDR1 is SNHLY and CDR2 is FYNNEI. The CDR3 covers 17 residues. Here the CDR3 reads CASSGGGDSIFYNEQFF. The CDR3 region has the DNA TGTGCCAGCAGTGGAGGGGGGGACTCTATTTTCTACAATGAGCAGTTCTTC. Full variable domain (outside the CDR3, taken from reference TRBV2 and TRBJ2-1): EPEVTQTPSHQVTQMGQEVILRCVPISNHLYFYWYRQILGQKVEFLVSFYNNEISEKSEIFDDQFSVERPDGSNFTLKIRSTKLEDSAMYFCASSGGGDSIFYNEQFFGPGTRLTVL.

The V and J genes are TRBV7-2 and TRBJ2-5; D gene ambiguous. Trimming cost V 2 bases and J 4 bases, with 17 bases left between them. The CDR3 runs 16 residues. CDR1 and CDR2 from the germline V gene are SGHTA and FQGNSA. The CDR3 coding sequence is TGTGCCAGCAGCTTACGCAGCATGACTGTGGGAGAGACCCAGTACTTC. Its protein product is CASSLRSMTVGETQYF.

This clone was detected once. The chain employs TRBV5-5 and TRBJ1-3, with 10 bases fitting TRBD1. The CDR3 has 15 amino acids. With V trimmed by 5 bases and J by 7 bases, 9 bases remained unmatched. CDR1 and CDR2 from the germline V gene are SGHKS and YYEKEE (reference sequence). This chain's CDR3 is CASRQGQGVLNTIYF. The CDR3 DNA sequence: TGTGCCAGCAGACAAGGACAGGGGGTCCTGAACACCATATATTTT. The full variable domain, in which reference TRBV5-5 and TRBJ1-3 provide the parts outside the CDR3, is DAGVTQSPTHLIKTRGQQVTLRCSPISGHKSVSWYQQVLGQGPQFIFQYYEKEERGRGNFPDRFSARQFPNYSSELNVNALLLGDSALYLCASRQGQGVLNTIYFGEGSWLTVV.

The chain has TRBV25-1 and TRBJ1-2; D remains ambiguous. This CDR3 region has 12 residues. Between the trimmed V and J ends, which lost 7 bases and 4 bases, there was a span of 10 bases. Germline V gene sequence: CDR1 MGHDK, CDR2 SYGVNS. CDR3 sequence: CASTDPLYGYTF. The DNA for the CDR3 is TGTGCCAGCACCGACCCACTCTATGGCTACACCTTC.

The chain has TRBV5-1 and TRBJ1-1; 7 positions match TRBD1. The V and J ends lost 4 bases and 0 bases, in that order; junction bases with no gene match: 12. The germline V gene has CDR1 SGHRS and CDR2 YFSETQ. The CDR3 runs to 17 residues. This chain's CDR3 is CASSRVAGGPMNTEAFF. In DNA form, the CDR3 reads TGCGCCAGCAGCAGGGTGGCAGGGGGGCCCATGAACACTGAAGCTTTCTTT.

V is TRBV9 and J is TRBJ1-2; tentatively, D is TRBD1 (5 bases). Germline V gene lookup returns CDR1 SGDLS and CDR2 YYNGEE. V was pared by 3 bases and J by 1 base, with 19 bases between. The length of the CDR3 is 17 residues. CDR3: CASSDRAQGGGNYGYTF. The CDR3 region has the DNA TGTGCCAGCAGCGACCGGGCCCAGGGTGGGGGTAACTATGGCTACACCTTC.